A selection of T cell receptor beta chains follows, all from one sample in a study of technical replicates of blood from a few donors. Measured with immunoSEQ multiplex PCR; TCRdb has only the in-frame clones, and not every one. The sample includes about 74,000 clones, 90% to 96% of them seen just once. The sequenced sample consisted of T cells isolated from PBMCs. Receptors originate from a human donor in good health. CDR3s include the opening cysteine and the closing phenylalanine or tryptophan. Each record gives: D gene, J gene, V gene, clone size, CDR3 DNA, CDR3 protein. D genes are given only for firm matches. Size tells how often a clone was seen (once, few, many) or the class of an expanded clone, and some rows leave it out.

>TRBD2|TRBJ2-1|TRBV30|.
TGTGCCTGGAGCCTGGGACTAGCGGACAATGAGCAGTTCTTC
CAWSLGLADNEQFF
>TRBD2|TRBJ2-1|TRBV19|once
TGTGCCAGTAGTGCATCCGGGACTAGCGGGAGGCACAATGAGCAGTTCTTC
CASSASGTSGRHNEQFF
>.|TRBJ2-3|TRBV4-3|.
TGCGCCAGCAGCCAAGAGGCAGGGGGCACAGATACGCAGTATTTT
CASSQEAGGTDTQYF
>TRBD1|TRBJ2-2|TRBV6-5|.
TGTGCCAGCAGTTACTGGAGGGACAGGGCTAACGGGGAGCTGTTTTTT
CASSYWRDRANGELFF
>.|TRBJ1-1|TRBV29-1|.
TGCAGCGTTACAGGGCTCCAGAACACTGAAGCTTTCTTT
CSVTGLQNTEAFF
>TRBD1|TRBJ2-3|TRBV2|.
TGTGCCAGCAGCTGGGACAGGGGGCGGGATACGCAGTATTTT
CASSWDRGRDTQYF
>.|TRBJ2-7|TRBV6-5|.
TGTGCCAGCAGTTACGTTTCAGGGGAGTACGAGCAGTACTTC
CASSYVSGEYEQYF
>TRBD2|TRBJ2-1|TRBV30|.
TGTGCCTGGAGTGAAATAGCGGGAGGGGCCAAGTTCTTC
CAWSEIAGGAKFF
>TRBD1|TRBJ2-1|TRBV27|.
TGTGCCAGCACCCCATTAACCGGGACAGCGAATGAGCAGTTCTTC
CASTPLTGTANEQFF
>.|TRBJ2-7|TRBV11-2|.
TGTGCCAGCAGCTTAGATGGGACTGCCTACGAGCAGTACTTC
CASSLDGTAYEQYF